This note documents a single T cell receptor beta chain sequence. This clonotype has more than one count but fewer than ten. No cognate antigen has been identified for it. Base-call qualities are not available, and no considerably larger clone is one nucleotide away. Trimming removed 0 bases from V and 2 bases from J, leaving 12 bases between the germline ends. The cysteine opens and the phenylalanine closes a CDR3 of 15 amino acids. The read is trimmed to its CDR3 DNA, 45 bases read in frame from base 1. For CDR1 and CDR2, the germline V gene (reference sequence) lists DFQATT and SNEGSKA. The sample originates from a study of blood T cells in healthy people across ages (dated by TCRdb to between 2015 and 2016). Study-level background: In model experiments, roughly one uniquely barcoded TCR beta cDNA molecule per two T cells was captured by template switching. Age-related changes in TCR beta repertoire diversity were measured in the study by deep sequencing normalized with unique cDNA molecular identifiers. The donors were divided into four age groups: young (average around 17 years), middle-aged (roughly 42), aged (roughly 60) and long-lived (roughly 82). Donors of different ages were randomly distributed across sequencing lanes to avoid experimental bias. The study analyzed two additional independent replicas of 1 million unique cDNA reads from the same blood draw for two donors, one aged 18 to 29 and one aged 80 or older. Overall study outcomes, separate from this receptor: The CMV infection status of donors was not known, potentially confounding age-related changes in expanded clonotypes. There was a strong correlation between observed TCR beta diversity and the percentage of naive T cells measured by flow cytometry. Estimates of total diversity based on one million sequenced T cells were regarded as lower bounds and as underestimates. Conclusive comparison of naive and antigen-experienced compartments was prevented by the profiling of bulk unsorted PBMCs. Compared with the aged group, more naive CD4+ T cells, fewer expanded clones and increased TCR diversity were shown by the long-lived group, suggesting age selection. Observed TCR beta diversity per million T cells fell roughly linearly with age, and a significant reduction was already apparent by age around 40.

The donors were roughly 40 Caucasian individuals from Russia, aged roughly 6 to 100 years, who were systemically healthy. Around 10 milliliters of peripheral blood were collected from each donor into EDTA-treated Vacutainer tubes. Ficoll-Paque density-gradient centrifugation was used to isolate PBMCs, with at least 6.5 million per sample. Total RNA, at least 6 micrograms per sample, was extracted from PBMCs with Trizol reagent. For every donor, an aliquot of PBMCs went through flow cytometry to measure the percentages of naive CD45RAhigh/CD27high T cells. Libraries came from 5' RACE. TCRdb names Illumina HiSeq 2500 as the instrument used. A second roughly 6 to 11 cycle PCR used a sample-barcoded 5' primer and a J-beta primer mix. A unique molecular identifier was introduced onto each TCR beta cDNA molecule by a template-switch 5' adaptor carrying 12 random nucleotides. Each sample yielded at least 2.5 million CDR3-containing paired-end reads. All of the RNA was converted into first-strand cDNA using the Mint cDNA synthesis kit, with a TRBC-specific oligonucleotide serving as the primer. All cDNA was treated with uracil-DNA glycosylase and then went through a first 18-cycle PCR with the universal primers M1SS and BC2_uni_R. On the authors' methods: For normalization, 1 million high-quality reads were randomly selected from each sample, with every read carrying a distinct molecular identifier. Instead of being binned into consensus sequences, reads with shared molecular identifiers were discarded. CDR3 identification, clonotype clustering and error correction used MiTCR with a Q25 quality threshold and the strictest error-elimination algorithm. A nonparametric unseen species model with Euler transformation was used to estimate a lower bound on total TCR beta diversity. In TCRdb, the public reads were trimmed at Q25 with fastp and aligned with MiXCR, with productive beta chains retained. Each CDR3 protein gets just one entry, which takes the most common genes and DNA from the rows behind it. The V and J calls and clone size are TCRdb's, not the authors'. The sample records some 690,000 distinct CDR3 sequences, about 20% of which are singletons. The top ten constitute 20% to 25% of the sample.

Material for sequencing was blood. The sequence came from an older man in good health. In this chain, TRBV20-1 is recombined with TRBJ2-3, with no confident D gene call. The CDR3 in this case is CSARDRLVSTDTQYF. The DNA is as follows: TGCAGTGCTAGAGATCGACTCGTCTCCACAGATACGCAGTATTTT.